The 29 T cell receptor beta chains listed next were all sequenced from one sample in a study of cytomegalovirus exposure and HLA in healthy donors. Both 60 Vbeta primers and 13 Jbeta primers went into the PCR. The data were produced by immunoSEQ multiplex PCR, yet TCRdb's version contains in-frame clones alone and is incomplete. The sample holds approximately 110,000 clones, about three quarters seen once. The sequencing sample was made of PBMCs. The receptors here all came from a woman in her sixties or seventies in good health and CMV-seropositive.

The chain employs TRBV7-2 and TRBJ2-3; weak D call: TRBD2 (7 bases). The CDR3 sequence is 16 residues long. Germline CDR1 is SGHTA and CDR2 is FQGNSA. Trimming took off 1 base at V and 6 bases at J, with 17 bases between the two ends. The CDR3 bases are TGTGCCAGCAGCTTAGGAGGTGGGGGGGGCCGTGATACGCAGTATTTT. It is translated as CASSLGGGGGRDTQYF.

This chain links TRBV13 with TRBJ2-3; TRBD2 matches at 7 bases. The trim removed 1 base at V and 4 bases at J, leaving 8 bases unmatched. The CDR3 length is 16 residues. Germline-derived CDR1 and CDR2 are PRHDT and FYEKMQ (reference sequence). The CDR3, as DNA: TGTGCCAGCAGCTTAGACAGACTAGCCGGCGCAGATACGCAGTATTTT. As protein: CASSLDRLAGADTQYF.

This sequence joins TRBV7-2 and TRBJ1-1; D not resolved. V was shortened by 5 bases and J by 3 bases, with 7 bases between the two germline ends. Germline V CDR1 and CDR2: SGHTA, FQGNSA. The CDR3 is 12 residues long. The chain's CDR3 is CASSPMDTEAFF. The CDR3 nucleotides read TGTGCCAGCAGCCCTATGGACACTGAAGCTTTCTTT. Variable domain in full (rest from reference TRBV7-2 and TRBJ1-1): GAGVSQSPSNKVTEKGKDVELRCDPISGHTALYWYRQSLGQGLEFLIYFQGNSAPDKSGLPSDRFSAERTGGSVSTLTIQRTQQEDSAVYLCASSPMDTEAFFGQGTRLTVV.

This chain connects TRBV25-1 to TRBJ1-2; D uncertain. The length of the CDR3 is 16 residues. The germline gives CDR1 MGHDK, CDR2 SYGVNS. Deletions cut 0 bases from V and 7 bases from J, with 18 bases between. CDR3 sequence reads: CASSEYGKEAGLGYTF. The CDR3 nucleotides read TGTGCCAGCAGTGAATATGGAAAGGAGGCCGGGCTTGGCTACACCTTC.

With respect to this clone: Other DNA sequences in this specimen translate into the identical CDR3. The chain couples TRBV20-1 to TRBJ1-1; 7 nucleotides match TRBD1. Germline V lookup: CDR1 DFQATT, CDR2 SNEGSKA (reference sequence). V lost 5 bases, J lost 4 bases, and 1 base stayed unmatched. CDR3 length equals 11 residues. The CDR3 DNA is TGCAGTGCTTCAGGGGGCACTGAAGCTTTCTTT. It specifies CSASGGTEAFF.

The V call is TRBV29-1, the J call TRBJ2-7; no clear D. Germline V gene lookup returns CDR1 SQVTM and CDR2 ANQGSEA. This CDR3 comprises 13 residues. With 1 base removed from V and 2 bases from J, the gap between germline ends came to 9 bases. The CDR3 sequence is CSVEGVSPYEQYF. The CDR3 DNA follows: TGCAGCGTTGAAGGAGTGAGTCCCTACGAGCAGTACTTC.

This chain links TRBV5-4 with TRBJ1-1, with 8 positions matching TRBD1. With V trimmed by 4 bases and J by 0 bases, 5 bases remained unmatched. The CDR3 is 15 residues long. The germline V gene has CDR1 SGHNT and CDR2 YYREEE (reference sequence). The CDR3 reads CASSPRTGMNTEAFF. The DNA for the CDR3 is TGTGCCAGCAGCCCGAGGACAGGGATGAACACTGAAGCTTTCTTT.

The rearrangement links TRBV5-1 to TRBJ1-2; D perhaps matches TRBD1 (5 bases). From germline, CDR1 is SGHRS and CDR2 YFSETQ. Trimming removed 4 bases from V and 8 bases from J, with 12 bases in between. The CDR3 sequence is 12 residues long. The CDR3 sequence: CASSDRRLGYTF. The CDR3 nucleotides read TGCGCCAGCAGCGACAGACGGTTAGGCTACACCTTC.

V usage is TRBV14 and J usage is TRBJ2-5; unclear D gene. V was cut by 1 base and J by 11 bases, with 11 bases left in between. The V gene's germline CDR1 is SGHDN and CDR2 FVKESK. This CDR3 has 12 amino acids. This CDR3 reads CASSQVTLRQYF. The CDR3, as DNA: TGTGCCAGCAGCCAAGTCACCTTGAGGCAGTACTTC.

The rearrangement joins TRBV5-1 to TRBJ1-6; 10 bases agree with TRBD1. With 0 bases clipped from V and 5 bases from J, the junction kept 5 bases outside the gene matches. This CDR3 has 17 residues. CDR1 and CDR2 from the germline V gene are SGHRS and YFSETQ. CDR3 sequence: CASSLAGTGADNSPLHF. The CDR3 DNA sequence: TGCGCCAGCAGCTTGGCCGGGACAGGGGCCGATAATTCACCCCTCCACTTT.

In this sample, this clone turned up a few times. V gene TRBV7-2 combines with J gene TRBJ1-5; 7 nucleotides line up with TRBD1. J gave up 1 base and V 2 bases, and 2 bases lay outside the gene matches. Germline V lookup: CDR1 SGHTA, CDR2 FQGNSA. The CDR3 is 15 amino acids. The CDR3 protein is CASSLTGASNQPQHF. In DNA form, the CDR3 reads TGTGCCAGCAGCTTAACAGGGGCCAGCAATCAGCCCCAGCATTTT.

The J gene is TRBJ2-3, the V gene TRBV11-3; D is possibly TRBD2 (7 bases). The CDR3 is 16 amino acids. Trimming left V 1 base short and J 2 bases short, with 13 bases between. Germline values: CDR1 SGHNT, CDR2 YENEEA. Here the CDR3 DNA reads TGTGCCAGCAGCTTAGGGGGGGGCACCAACACAGATACGCAGTATTTT. Translating gives CASSLGGGTNTDTQYF.

Only one count was recorded for this clone. The chain recombines TRBV7-9 with TRBJ2-1; D unresolved. V lost 4 bases, J lost 1 base, and 17 bases lay in between. CDR3 length: 17 amino acids. From germline, CDR1 is SEHNR and CDR2 FQNEAQ (reference sequence). The CDR3 nucleotides read TGTGCCAGCAGCTCCGCGGAGAGTACTCGGTCCTACAATGAGCAGTTCTTC. Protein product: CASSSAESTRSYNEQFF.

This clone was observed a few times. The V gene is TRBV5-4, the J gene TRBJ2-1; D uncertain. There are 11 residues in the CDR3. CDR1 and CDR2 (germline): SGHNT, YYREEE (reference sequence). The V end lost 3 bases, the J end lost 8 bases, and 6 bases lay between the germline ends. CDR3 sequence reads: CASSSGYEQFF. The CDR3 nucleotides are TGTGCCAGCAGCTCCGGGTATGAGCAGTTCTTC.

J is TRBJ2-5 and V is TRBV27; maybe TRBD1 (5 bases). The J call may be in error: the DNA end matches TRBJ2-7 better. The CDR3 totals 12 residues. The V gene's germline CDR1 is MNHEY and CDR2 SMNVEV (reference sequence). The CDR3 nucleotides read TGTGCCAGCAGTTGGCCTCAGGGCGAGCAGTACTTC. This encodes CASSWPQGEQYF.

The chain recombines TRBV7-2 with TRBJ2-3; 9 bases fit TRBD1. This CDR3 is 16 amino acids long. Trimming cost V 4 bases and J 5 bases; bases outside gene matches: 10. CDR1 is SGHTA, CDR2 FQGNSA, per germline. The CDR3 sequence is CASSSQGAVRVDTQYF. The CDR3 coding sequence is TGTGCCAGCAGCTCACAGGGGGCAGTCCGGGTAGATACGCAGTATTTT.

The CDR3 sequence: CASSPRQGPRGYTF. Written as DNA, the CDR3 is TGTGCCAGCAGCCCCCGACAGGGCCCACGCGGCTACACCTTC. The chain couples TRBV7-9 to TRBJ1-2; 7 bases map to TRBD1. The germline V gene has CDR1 SEHNR and CDR2 FQNEAQ (reference sequence). This CDR3 is built from 14 residues. V lost 5 bases and J lost 8; bases outside the gene matches: 11.

This CDR3 reads CASSPRTGGASNTEAFF. The CDR3 region has the DNA TGTGCCAGCAGCCCGCGGACAGGGGGCGCGAGTAACACTGAAGCTTTCTTT. This chain links TRBV9 with TRBJ1-1, with 11 nucleotides matching TRBD1. Trimming cost V 4 bases and J 2 bases; bases outside gene matches: 10. CDR1 SGDLS and CDR2 YYNGEE come from the germline V gene. The CDR3 sequence is 17 residues long.

J is TRBJ1-1 and V is TRBV7-3, with 7 bases identical to TRBD1. Germline values: CDR1 SGHTA, CDR2 FQGTGA. V lost 2 bases and J lost 4; bases outside the gene matches: 10. The CDR3 contains 16 residues. The CDR3: CASSLSSRTGTTEAFF. CDR3 coding DNA: TGTGCCAGCAGCTTATCCTCCCGGACAGGAACCACTGAAGCTTTCTTT.

J is TRBJ2-5 and V is TRBV13; a weak D match, TRBD1 (6 bases). The CDR3 runs to 12 residues. Trimming left V 3 bases short and J 5 bases short, with 7 bases between. Germline assignment: CDR1 PRHDT and CDR2 FYEKMQ (reference sequence). The CDR3 spells CASSLQGETQYF. The CDR3 nucleotides are TGTGCCAGCAGCTTGCAGGGGGAGACCCAGTACTTC.

The chain links TRBV30 to TRBJ1-2; unclear D gene. V gave up 2 bases and J gave up 8 bases, with 12 bases separating them. The CDR3 extends over 12 amino acids. Germline V gene lookup returns CDR1 GTSNPN and CDR2 SVGIG (reference sequence). CDR3 nucleotide sequence: TGTGCCTGGAGTTCGGGGTCAGGCGGCTACACCTTC. It translates to CAWSSGSGGYTF.

The chain carries TRBV6-6 and TRBJ1-1; no firm D call. Germline V gene lookup returns CDR1 MNHNY and CDR2 SVGAGI (reference sequence). V gave up 2 bases and J gave up 5 bases, with 6 bases separating them. There are 12 residues in the CDR3. The DNA of the CDR3 is TGTGCCAGCAGTTACGAGGTGACTGAAGCTTTCTTT. As protein: CASSYEVTEAFF.

This sequence joins TRBV5-1 and TRBJ2-7; perhaps TRBD1 as D (6 bases). Trimming removed 4 bases from V and 5 bases from J, with 13 bases in between. Germline CDR1 and CDR2: SGHRS and YFSETQ. The length of the CDR3 is 13 residues. CDR3 in DNA: TGCGCCAGCAGCGTGGAAGCAGGGGACGAGCAGTACTTC. It is translated as CASSVEAGDEQYF. The whole variable domain, remainder taken from reference TRBV5-1 and TRBJ2-7, is KAGVTQTPRYLIKTRGQQVTLSCSPISGHRSVSWYQQTPGQGLQFLFEYFSETQRNKGNFPGRFSGRQFSNSRSEMNVSTLELGDSALYLCASSVEAGDEQYFGPGTRLTVT.

This clone was seen more than once but under ten times. The chain's CDR3 is CASSPTGYEQYF. DNA of the CDR3: TGTGCCAGCAGCCCCACAGGTTACGAGCAGTACTTC. This sequence joins TRBV7-9 and TRBJ2-7; D may be TRBD1 (5 bases). CDR3 length equals 12 residues. Germline lookup yields CDR1 SEHNR and CDR2 FQNEAQ (reference sequence). Trimming stripped 5 bases from V and 4 bases from J, with 9 bases between.

This sequence joins TRBV7-2 and TRBJ2-3; D may be TRBD1 (5 bases). Trimming left V 1 base short and J 4 bases short, with 18 bases between. This CDR3 contains 17 residues. Germline assignment: CDR1 SGHTA and CDR2 FQGNSA. This CDR3 reads CASSLVHRSRIADTQYF. The CDR3 region has the DNA TGTGCCAGCAGCTTAGTCCACAGGAGTAGGATTGCAGATACGCAGTATTTT.

The V call is TRBV9, the J call TRBJ1-5, with TRBD1 as a possible D gene (5 bases). Deletions cut 2 bases from V and 7 bases from J, with 13 bases between. CDR1 SGDLS and CDR2 YYNGEE come from the germline V gene. The CDR3 has 14 residues. Here the CDR3 DNA reads TGTGCCAGCAGCGTGGGGGGGTCGGGCCAGCCCCAGCATTTT. As protein: CASSVGGSGQPQHF. The full variable domain, in which reference TRBV9 and TRBJ1-5 provide the parts outside the CDR3, is DSGVTQTPKHLITATGQRVTLRCSPRSGDLSVYWYQQSLDQGLQFLIQYYNGEERAKGNILERFSAQQFPDLHSELNLSSLELGDSALYFCASSVGGSGQPQHFGDGTRLSIL.

The chain is built from TRBV29-1 and TRBJ1-3, with D unresolved. The V and J ends lost 4 bases and 4 bases respectively, with 8 bases between them. This CDR3 spans 12 amino acids. The V gene's germline CDR1 is SQVTM and CDR2 ANQGSEA. The CDR3 here is CSVGTQGNTIYF. The CDR3 nucleotides read TGCAGCGTTGGAACCCAGGGAAACACCATATATTTT. The full variable domain, with the rest looked up from reference TRBV29-1 and TRBJ1-3, is SAVISQKPSRDICQRGTSLTIQCQVDSQVTMMFWYRQQPGQSLTLIATANQGSEATYESGFVIDKFPISRPNLTFSTLTVSNMSPEDSSIYLCSVGTQGNTIYFGEGSWLTVV.

The V call is TRBV30, the J call TRBJ2-7; a weak D match, TRBD2 (5 bases). Trimming removed 5 bases at V and 0 bases at J, with 8 bases between. Germline CDR1 GTSNPN, CDR2 SVGIG (reference sequence). The CDR3 contains 12 residues. This CDR3 reads CAWDGLSYEQYF. In DNA, the CDR3 is TGTGCCTGGGATGGACTCTCCTACGAGCAGTACTTC.

The CDR3 nucleotides are TGTGCCATCGGAACTAGCGCCTACGAGCAGTACTTC. This codes for CAIGTSAYEQYF. This chain links TRBV10-3 with TRBJ2-7, with 7 bases matching TRBD2. The CDR3 is 12 amino acids. Germline V gene sequence: CDR1 ENHRY, CDR2 SYGVKD. The V and J ends lost 8 bases and 2 bases, in that order; junction bases with no gene match: 3.